This T cell receptor beta chain was captured by sequencing in a study of CD8 T cells in Susac syndrome. This CDR3 spans 13 amino acids. V was shortened by 2 bases and J by 4 bases, with 8 bases between the two germline ends. CDR1 and CDR2 (germline): KGHSH, LQKENI. The controls were healthy donors who were matched for age and sex. Random hexamers primed reverse transcription of about 0.5 to 1 ug RNA. TCRdb re-derived calls from the immunoSEQ multiplex PCR reads in MiXCR, one entry per CDR3 protein. Among 180,000 or so distinct CDR3 sequences, approximately 95% were seen once, and the ten largest hold approximately 0.098%.

V and J are TRBV18 and TRBJ2-5; TRBD2 is a possible D gene (5 bases). This sequence originates from a human donor in good health. The material sequenced was CD4+ T cells from PBMCs. The CDR3 protein is CASSPRSGETQYF. The CDR3 bases are TGTGCCAGCTCACCAAGGAGCGGAGAGACCCAGTACTTC.